Detailed here is one TCR beta chain. The data belong to a study of T-cell reconstitution after alpha-beta-depleted transplantation in children. J gave up 1 base and V 6 bases, and 5 bases lay outside the gene matches. This CDR3 has 15 residues. Germline CDR1 DFQATT, CDR2 SNEGSKA (reference sequence). A library of TCRbeta sequences, prepared with unique molecular identifiers, was generated. Each CDR3 protein is one row after TCRdb ran MiXCR on the PCR reads. The data contain 350,000 to 500,000 distinct CDR3 sequences, about 40% of them singletons. The chain uses TRBV20-1 and TRBJ1-5; 11 bases align to TRBD1. The clonotype was recovered from a girl aged 2 to 10 with aplastic anemia, due to receive a stem cell transplant. This specimen consisted of PBMCs, obtained before TCRalphabeta/CD19-depleted stem cell transplant. The CDR3 region is CSAWTGGVSNQPQHF. CDR3 bases: TGCAGTGCGTGGACAGGGGGCGTCAGCAATCAGCCCCAGCATTTT.